This T cell receptor (beta chain) emerged from a study of post-analysis software for immune sequencing data. The overall study: Relapsing-remitting, secondary progressive and progressive-relapsing courses of multiple sclerosis were included.

Notes on the study in general: Four to six TRBV segments, including TRBV5-6, TRBV5-1 and TRBV20-1, were more frequent in patients than controls.

This clonotype was detected ten times or more. No antigen is known for it. Sequencing libraries made from TCR beta cDNA carried unique molecular identifiers. Out of about 0.9 to 11 million T cells, some 500,000 cDNA molecules were generated. TCRdb re-called the PCR reads with MiXCR, one entry per CDR3 protein. The table records about 170,000 distinct CDR3 sequences, about 30% of them present only once. Germline V gene data show CDR1 as DFQATT and CDR2 as SNEGSKA (reference sequence). The CDR3 extends over 13 amino acids. V was cut by 3 bases and J by 3 bases, with 11 bases left in between. Specimen: blood. The chain has TRBV20-1 and TRBJ1-2; TRBD1 is a possible D gene (5 bases). This receptor was taken from a girl aged 10 to 17 with multiple sclerosis. CDR3: CSASGGSDYGYTF. The CDR3 bases are TGCAGTGCTAGCGGGGGGTCGGACTATGGCTACACCTTC.